This section outlines one TCR beta chain sequence together with its context. This clone was detected a few times. What this receptor recognizes is not known. No clone much larger than this one lies a single base away; base qualities are absent. This sample was included in a study of blood T cell repertoires in COVID-19 (dated by TCRdb to about 2020). Study-level background: Samples covering the acute and convalescent phases of COVID-19 were provided by collaborators in the United States, Italy and Spain. The prospective study material was composed of cDNA or gDNA derived from T cells, B-cell-depleted T cells, or PBMCs. Deeply sampled blood TCRbeta repertoires from subjects exposed to, actively infected with, or recovered from COVID-19 were included in the dataset. The repertoires were released in a freely available public database intended as a resource for research on the immune response to SARS-CoV-2. Samples were obtained from the ongoing ImmuneRACE study (first 160 participants) and from about 1,300 subjects provided by 6 global collaborators. Sample metadata almost always included a de-identified subject ID, COVID-19 status, age in years and sex. Where available, HLA class I and class II types were obtained from metadata supplied by the sample provider rather than from assay-based typing. The study at large found these results: The quantity of clinical and demographic metadata differed by source and by participant and was supplied without curation.

For CDR1 and CDR2, the germline V gene (reference sequence) lists DFQATT and SNEGSKA. Here V drops 5 bases and J drops 8 bases, and the junction holds 3 bases not matched to any gene. The CDR3 contains 11 residues, cysteine and phenylalanine counted. The read is trimmed to its CDR3 DNA, 33 bases read in frame from base 1. TCRbeta CDR3 regions were amplified from genomic DNA using the immunoSEQ Assay, a bias-controlled multiplex PCR. Regarding the original processing steps: Nucleated cell counts per sample were estimated from amplification of reference gene primers within the assay. To quantify the absolute abundance of each unique TCRbeta CDR3 rearrangement, sequence reads were collapsed and filtered. For each sample, productive Simpson clonality was calculated as the square root of Simpson's diversity index across productive rearrangements. Not all clones reach the TCRdb copy of this immuneACCESS table, which keeps in-frame sequences only. Checked studies attribute under half of the gap to unresolved V genes and leave the rest unexplained. The V and J calls and clone size are taken from that table; D and trimming were inferred from the DNA. The sample table shows roughly 120,000 clones, and roughly four fifths are seen once. The ten largest clones represent around 10% of the sample.

The collaborating institutions used their own protocols to collect whole blood in K2EDTA tubes. For TCRbeta analysis, collaborator samples were shipped as frozen whole blood, as isolated PBMCs, or as DNA extracted from either sample type. Sequencing was done on a sample of peripheral blood. The rearrangement joined TRBV20-1 to TRBJ1-2; 9 nucleotides in the junction match TRBD1. This sequence was found in a human donor in a cohort sampled during active COVID-19. The sequenced DNA: TGCAGTGCTTGGACAGGGGAAGGCTACACCTTC. The translation is CSAWTGEGYTF.